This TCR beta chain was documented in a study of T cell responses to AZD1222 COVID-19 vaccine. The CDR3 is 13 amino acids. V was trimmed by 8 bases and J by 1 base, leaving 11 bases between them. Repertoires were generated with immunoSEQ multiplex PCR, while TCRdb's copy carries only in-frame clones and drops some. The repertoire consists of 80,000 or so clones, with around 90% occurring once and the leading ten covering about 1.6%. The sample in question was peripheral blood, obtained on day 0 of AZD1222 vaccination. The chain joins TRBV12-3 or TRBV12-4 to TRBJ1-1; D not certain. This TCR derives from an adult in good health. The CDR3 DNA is TGTGCCAGCCAGCCTCAGCAGAACACTGAAGCTTTCTTT. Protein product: CASQPQQNTEAFF.